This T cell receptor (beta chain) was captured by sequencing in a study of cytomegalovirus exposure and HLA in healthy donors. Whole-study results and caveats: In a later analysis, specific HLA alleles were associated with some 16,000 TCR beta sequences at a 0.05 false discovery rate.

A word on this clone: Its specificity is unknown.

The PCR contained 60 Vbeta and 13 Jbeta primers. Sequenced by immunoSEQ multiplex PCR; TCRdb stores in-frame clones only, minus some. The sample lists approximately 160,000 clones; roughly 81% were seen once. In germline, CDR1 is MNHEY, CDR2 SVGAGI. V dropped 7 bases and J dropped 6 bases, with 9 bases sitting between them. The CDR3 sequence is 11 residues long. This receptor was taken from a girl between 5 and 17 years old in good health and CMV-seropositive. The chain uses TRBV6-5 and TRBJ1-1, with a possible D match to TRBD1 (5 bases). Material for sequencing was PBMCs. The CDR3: CASKGLAEAFF. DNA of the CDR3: TGTGCCAGCAAGGGGTTAGCTGAAGCTTTCTTT.